This T cell receptor beta chain was recorded in a study of blood T cell repertoires in COVID-19. V shed 3 bases, J shed 2 bases, and the junction held 10 bases outside the gene matches. The CDR3 has 17 amino acids. The germline CDR1 and CDR2 sequences are SGHNT and YYREEE (reference sequence). Enrolled through a virtual design, the participants were between roughly 18 and 100 years of age and came from 24 US areas. Sequencing used immunoSEQ multiplex PCR; TCRdb keeps in-frame clones, though not all of them. The sample shows about 270,000 clones, roughly 85% of them seen only once. The clonotype was recovered from a woman in her 50s with acute COVID-19. The chain is built from TRBV5-4 and TRBJ2-5; the match to TRBD2 covers 10 bases. Sequences were obtained from PBMCs or T cells enriched from blood (not recorded which). This chain's CDR3 is CASSSVRASGGQETQYF. DNA of the CDR3: TGTGCCAGCAGCTCCGTCCGGGCTAGCGGGGGACAAGAGACCCAGTACTTC.